The rows below give T cell receptor beta chains drawn from one sample of a study of blood T cell repertoires in COVID-19. Repertoires were generated with immunoSEQ multiplex PCR, while TCRdb's copy carries only in-frame clones and drops some. Among 100,000 to 150,000 clones listed, roughly three quarters were seen once. Sequenced input: peripheral blood. These TCRs come from a human donor in a cohort sampled during active COVID-19. The CDR3 runs from the conserved cysteine through the conserved F or W. D genes are given only for firm matches. The size of a clone is reported for some rows only, either as once, few or many, or as a class for expanded clones.

J: TRBJ1-1; V: TRBV30; length: 16; size: .; D: TRBD1; CDR3: CAWSPFGTGFNTEAFF; DNA: TGTGCCTGGAGTCCTTTTGGGACAGGGTTTAACACTGAAGCTTTCTTT
J: TRBJ2-1; V: TRBV6-5; length: 15; size: .; D: TRBD2; CDR3: CASSYLASGDNEQFF; DNA: TGTGCCAGCAGTTACTTGGCTAGCGGGGACAATGAGCAGTTCTTC
J: TRBJ2-7; V: TRBV12-3/TRBV12-4; length: 11; size: .; D: .; CDR3: CASSSAYEQYF; DNA: TGTGCCAGCAGTTCCGCCTACGAGCAGTACTTC
J: TRBJ1-1; V: TRBV10-3; length: 16; size: .; D: TRBD1; CDR3: CAIQTSGGDRGTEAFF; DNA: TGTGCCATCCAGACGTCGGGGGGGGACAGGGGCACTGAAGCTTTCTTT
J: TRBJ2-7; V: TRBV5-6; length: 12; size: .; D: .; CDR3: CASSLGRYEQYF; DNA: TGTGCCAGCAGCTTGGGCCGGTACGAGCAGTACTTC
J: TRBJ2-7; V: TRBV5-8; length: 18; size: .; D: TRBD1; CDR3: CASSLGTAGQVSSYEQYF; DNA: TGTGCCAGCAGCTTGGGAACGGCGGGACAGGTGAGCTCCTACGAGCAGTACTTC
J: TRBJ1-4; V: TRBV24-1; length: 15; size: .; D: TRBD1; CDR3: CATSHPGTGGEKLFF; DNA: TGTGCCACCAGTCATCCCGGGACAGGGGGTGAAAAACTGTTTTTT
J: TRBJ2-6; V: TRBV7-9; length: 13; size: .; D: .; CDR3: CASSIETGNVLTF; DNA: TGTGCCAGCAGCATAGAGACGGGCAACGTCCTGACTTTC
J: TRBJ1-4; V: TRBV7-2; length: 15; size: .; D: .; CDR3: CASSLQGASEEKLFF; DNA: TGTGCCAGCAGCCTCCAGGGTGCCTCGGAGGAAAAACTGTTTTTT
J: TRBJ1-5; V: TRBV4-2; length: 13; size: .; D: .; CDR3: CASSQDQRQPQHF; DNA: TGTGCCAGCAGCCAAGATCAGAGGCAGCCCCAGCATTTT
J: TRBJ1-4; V: TRBV4-1; length: 17; size: .; D: .; CDR3: CASSQEYTVKREEKLFF; DNA: TGCGCCAGCAGCCAAGAATATACGGTGAAACGGGAGGAAAAACTGTTTTTT
J: TRBJ2-7; V: TRBV5-5; length: 14; size: .; D: .; CDR3: CASSSRSDWYEQYF; DNA: TGTGCCAGCAGCTCCCGATCTGACTGGTACGAGCAGTACTTC
J: TRBJ2-7; V: TRBV28; length: 16; size: once; D: TRBD1; CDR3: CASSSGVYRGQYEQYF; DNA: TGTGCCAGCAGCTCAGGGGTCTACAGGGGGCAATACGAGCAGTACTTC